This paragraph covers one T cell receptor beta chain sequence. Its target is unknown. This sample stems from a study of CD8 T cells in Susac syndrome. Findings and caveats of the study: That the number of individuals in its TCR sequencing and HLA analysis was relatively small was acknowledged by the study.

Reverse transcription of about 0.5 to 1 ug RNA was carried out with random hexamers. TCRdb reprocessed the immunoSEQ multiplex PCR reads with MiXCR, giving one entry per CDR3 protein. In the table there are tens of thousands of distinct CDR3 sequences, roughly 94% of which are singletons. Sequencing of TCR beta was undertaken in CD8+ and CD4+ T cells derived from blood. Losses at the gene ends were 5 bases for V and 7 bases for J; bases not matched to a gene: 12. This CDR3 spans 16 amino acids. The chain links TRBV12-3 or TRBV12-4 to TRBJ1-5; 9 bases match TRBD1. The source material was CD4+ T cells from PBMCs. The receptor comes from a human donor with Susac syndrome. The CDR3 spells CASSLPGQGIGQPQHF. The CDR3 nucleotides read TGTGCCAGCAGTCTTCCGGGACAGGGAATTGGACAGCCCCAGCATTTT.